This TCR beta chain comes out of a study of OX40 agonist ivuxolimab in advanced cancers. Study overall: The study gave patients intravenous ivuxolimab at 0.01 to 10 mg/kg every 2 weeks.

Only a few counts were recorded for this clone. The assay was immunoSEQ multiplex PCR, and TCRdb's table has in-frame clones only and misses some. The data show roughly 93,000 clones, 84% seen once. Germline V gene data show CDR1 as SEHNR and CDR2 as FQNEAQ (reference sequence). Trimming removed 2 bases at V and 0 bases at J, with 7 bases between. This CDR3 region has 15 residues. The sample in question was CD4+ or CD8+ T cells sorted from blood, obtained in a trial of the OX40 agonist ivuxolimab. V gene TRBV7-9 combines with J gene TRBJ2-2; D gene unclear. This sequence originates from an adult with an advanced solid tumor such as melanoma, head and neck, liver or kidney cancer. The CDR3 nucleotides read TGTGCCAGCAGCTTAACGCAGACGAACACCGGGGAGCTGTTTTTT. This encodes CASSLTQTNTGELFF.